The rows below give T cell receptor beta chains drawn from one sample of a study of blood T cell repertoires in COVID-19. Sequenced by immunoSEQ multiplex PCR; TCRdb stores in-frame clones only, minus some. The data show 95,000 to 110,000 clones, about 91% seen once. The sequenced sample consisted of peripheral blood. These receptors originate from a human donor in a cohort sampled during active COVID-19. Both conserved end residues are part of each CDR3. A D gene is named only where the DNA matches it firmly. Expanded clones are given a class, and other clones once, few, many or no size at all.

clone_size | d_call | j_call | v_call | cdr3_aa | cdr3_nt
NA | TRBD1 | TRBJ1-5 | TRBV19 | CASRPDRGNQPQHF | TGTGCCAGTAGACCGGACAGGGGCAATCAGCCCCAGCATTTT
NA | TRBD2 | TRBJ2-1 | TRBV30 | CAWSGGAGGPYNEQFF | TGTGCCTGGAGTGGTGGGGCGGGAGGACCTTACAATGAGCAGTTCTTC
NA | NA | TRBJ1-4 | TRBV5-1 | CASSPLGDRGASGKLFF | TGCGCCAGCAGCCCCCTTGGCGACCGCGGGGCGTCTGGAAAACTGTTTTTT
NA | TRBD2 | TRBJ2-7 | TRBV6-1 | CASSEISGATYEQYF | TGTGCCAGCAGTGAAATAAGCGGGGCTACCTACGAGCAGTACTTC
once | NA | TRBJ1-1 | TRBV6-5 | CASSYDPSMNTEAFF | TGTGCCAGCAGTTACGATCCGAGTATGAACACTGAAGCTTTCTTT
once | NA | TRBJ2-1 | TRBV5-1 | CASSKVRSTLPEDEQFF | TGCGCCAGCAGTAAGGTTCGATCCACCCTTCCCGAGGATGAGCAGTTCTTC
once | TRBD1 | TRBJ2-3 | TRBV3-1/TRBV3-2 | CASSQGSRDRGTDTQYF | TGTGCCAGCAGCCAGGGCTCCCGGGACAGGGGCACAGATACGCAGTATTTT
NA | TRBD2 | TRBJ2-5 | TRBV29-1 | CSVDGTSGAETQYF | TGCAGCGTTGACGGGACTAGCGGGGCGGAGACCCAGTACTTC
NA | NA | TRBJ2-4 | TRBV15 | CATSRDARGRKYF | TGTGCCACCAGCAGAGATGCGCGGGGTCGGAAGTACTTC
NA | TRBD2 | TRBJ2-7 | TRBV4-1 | CASSQETSGGSQQYF | TGCGCCAGCAGCCAAGAAACTAGCGGGGGGTCCCAGCAGTACTTC
NA | TRBD2 | TRBJ2-1 | TRBV30 | CAWCLAGGYEQFF | TGTGCCTGGTGCCTAGCGGGGGGTTATGAGCAGTTCTTC
NA | NA | TRBJ2-2 | TRBV18 | CASSLSVGEPNTGELFF | TGTGCCAGCTCACTCTCCGTGGGAGAGCCTAACACCGGGGAGCTGTTTTTT
once | NA | TRBJ1-6 | TRBV6-5 | CASSGDLYNSPLHF | TGTGCCAGCTCAGGGGATCTCTATAATTCACCCCTCCACTTT
NA | TRBD1 | TRBJ2-4 | TRBV19 | CASSRQGENIQYF | TGTGCCAGTTCCCGACAGGGGGAAAACATTCAGTACTTC
once | NA | TRBJ2-3 | TRBV30 | CAWNRSPGTDTQYF | TGTGCCTGGAATCGGTCCCCTGGCACAGATACGCAGTATTTT
NA | NA | TRBJ2-2 | TRBV18 | CASSEMGGPYTGELFF | TGTGCCAGCTCCGAGATGGGGGGGCCATACACCGGGGAGCTGTTTTTT
NA | TRBD1 | TRBJ2-5 | TRBV5-1 | CASGTEGTQYF | TGCGCCAGCGGGACAGAAGGGACCCAGTACTTC
NA | TRBD2 | TRBJ2-3 | TRBV4-2 | CADPPRTSGGTDTQYF | TGTGCAGACCCCCCTCGGACTAGCGGGGGCACAGATACGCAGTATTTT
NA | NA | TRBJ2-3 | TRBV4-2 | CASSQGRGDTQYF | TGTGCCAGCAGCCAAGGTCGGGGGGATACGCAGTATTTT
NA | NA | TRBJ1-1 | TRBV5-1 | CASSLAQQGEAFF | TGCGCCAGCAGCTTGGCCCAACAGGGAGAAGCTTTCTTT
NA | TRBD1 | TRBJ2-2 | TRBV7-3 | CASSLTPQGPGELFF | TGTGCCAGCAGCTTAACCCCACAGGGGCCCGGGGAGCTGTTTTTT
NA | NA | TRBJ1-3 | TRBV7-8 | CASSPRMGNTIYF | TGTGCCAGCAGCCCCAGGATGGGAAACACCATATATTTT
NA | NA | TRBJ2-7 | TRBV6-4 | CASTAAGHYEQYF | TGTGCCAGCACCGCGGCAGGACACTACGAGCAGTACTTC
NA | NA | TRBJ1-2 | TRBV5-1 | CASRTTHSGGYGYTF | TGCGCCAGCAGGACGACCCATTCGGGGGGCTATGGCTACACCTTC
NA | TRBD1 | TRBJ1-2 | TRBV7-9 | CASSQTGKVYGYTF | TGTGCCAGCAGCCAGACAGGGAAGGTATATGGCTACACCTTC
few | NA | TRBJ2-4 | TRBV10-3 | CAISEGGRAKNIQYF | TGTGCCATCAGTGAGGGTGGCAGAGCCAAAAACATTCAGTACTTC
NA | NA | TRBJ2-4 | TRBV7-2 | CASSLRTGRDIQYF | TGTGCCAGCAGCCTCCGGACAGGGAGGGACATTCAGTACTTC
NA | TRBD1 | TRBJ1-2 | TRBV28 | CASSGYRGPRGYTF | TGTGCCAGCAGTGGATACAGGGGGCCTCGTGGCTACACCTTC
NA | NA | TRBJ1-1 | TRBV5-4 | CASRRGPNTEAFF | TGTGCCAGCAGGCGAGGGCCGAACACTGAAGCTTTCTTT
once | TRBD1 | TRBJ2-5 | TRBV18 | CASSPFNDRVETQYF | TGTGCCAGCTCACCCTTTAACGACAGGGTCGAGACCCAGTACTTC
NA | NA | TRBJ2-4 | TRBV27 | CASRDDRAKNIQYF | TGTGCCAGCAGGGACGACAGGGCCAAAAACATTCAGTACTTC
NA | TRBD1 | TRBJ1-5 | TRBV27 | CASSFVRPGQERDQPQHF | TGTGCCAGCAGTTTCGTTCGCCCGGGACAGGAAAGGGATCAGCCCCAGCATTTT
NA | TRBD2 | TRBJ2-5 | TRBV3-1/TRBV3-2 | CASSPRGGRETQYF | TGTGCCAGCAGCCCGCGGGGGGGCCGAGAGACCCAGTACTTC
NA | TRBD1 | TRBJ2-3 | TRBV7-2 | CASSPRFRTGSTDTQYF | TGTGCCAGCAGCCCCCGATTTAGGACAGGGTCAACAGATACGCAGTATTTT
NA | NA | TRBJ1-1 | TRBV6-6 | CASSTGGNTEAFF | TGTGCCAGCAGCACCGGCGGGAACACTGAAGCTTTCTTT
NA | TRBD2 | TRBJ2-7 | TRBV7-2 | CASTPGGRPAEQYF | TGTGCCAGCACCCCGGGGGGACGCCCCGCCGAGCAGTACTTC
NA | TRBD1 | TRBJ1-2 | TRBV7-9 | CAEALIRGNYGYTF | TGTGCCGAAGCACTCATCAGGGGGAACTATGGCTACACCTTC
NA | NA | TRBJ2-3 | TRBV19 | CASSIEDSSTDTQYF | TGTGCCAGTAGTATAGAGGACAGCTCCACAGATACGCAGTATTTT
once | TRBD1 | TRBJ1-4 | TRBV5-1 | CASSSQPGQGLSEKLFF | TGCGCCAGCAGCTCCCAACCCGGACAGGGACTTTCTGAAAAACTGTTTTTT
NA | NA | TRBJ2-5 | TRBV18 | CASSPRQYQETQYF | TGTGCCAGCTCACCCCGACAGTACCAAGAGACCCAGTACTTC
NA | TRBD1 | TRBJ2-7 | TRBV28 | CASKGAGASYEQYF | TGTGCCAGCAAGGGGGCTGGGGCCTCCTACGAGCAGTACTTC